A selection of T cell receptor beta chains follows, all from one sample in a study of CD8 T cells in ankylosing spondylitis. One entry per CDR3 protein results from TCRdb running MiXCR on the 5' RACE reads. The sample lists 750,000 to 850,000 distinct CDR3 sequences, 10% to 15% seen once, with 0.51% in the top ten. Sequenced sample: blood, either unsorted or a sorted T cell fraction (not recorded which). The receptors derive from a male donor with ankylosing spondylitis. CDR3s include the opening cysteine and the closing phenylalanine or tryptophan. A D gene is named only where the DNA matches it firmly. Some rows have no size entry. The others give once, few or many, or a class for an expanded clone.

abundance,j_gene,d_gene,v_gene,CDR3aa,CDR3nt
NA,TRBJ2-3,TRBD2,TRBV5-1,CASSLVPSGGRTDTQYF,TGCGCCAGCAGCTTGGTACCTAGCGGGGGAAGAACAGATACGCAGTATTTT
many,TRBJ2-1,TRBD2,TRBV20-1,CSAREVIAGGIDEQFF,TGCAGTGCTAGAGAGGTAATAGCGGGAGGTATCGATGAGCAGTTCTTC
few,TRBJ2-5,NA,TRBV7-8,CASSHPVAGAGETQYF,TGTGCCAGCAGCCACCCTGTGGCAGGGGCAGGAGAGACCCAGTACTTC
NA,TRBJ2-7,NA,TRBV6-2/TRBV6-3,CATGTHYEQYF,TGTGCCACCGGGACGCACTACGAGCAGTACTTC
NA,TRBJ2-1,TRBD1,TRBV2,CASSTTGALRNEQFF,TGTGCCAGCAGCACGACAGGGGCACTGCGCAATGAGCAGTTCTTC
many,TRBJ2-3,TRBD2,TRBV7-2,CASSLALAGVTDTQYF,TGTGCCAGCAGCTTAGCACTAGCGGGAGTAACAGATACGCAGTATTTT
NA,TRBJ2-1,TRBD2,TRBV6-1,CASRGEGLGNEQFF,TGTGCCAGCAGGGGGGAGGGTTTGGGCAATGAGCAGTTCTTC
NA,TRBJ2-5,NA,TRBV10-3,CAISSMVLGETQYF,TGTGCCATCAGTTCAATGGTCTTGGGGGAGACCCAGTACTTC
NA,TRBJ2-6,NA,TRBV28,CASSLEVPSSGANVLTF,TGTGCCAGCAGTTTGGAGGTGCCCAGCTCTGGGGCCAACGTCCTGACTTTC
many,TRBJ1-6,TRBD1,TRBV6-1,CASNALRQGTNSPLHF,TGTGCCAGCAACGCCCTCAGACAGGGGACGAATTCACCCCTCCACTTT
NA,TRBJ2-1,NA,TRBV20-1,CSVGSGTPSNEQFF,TGCAGTGTAGGGTCCGGGACACCATCGAATGAGCAGTTCTTC
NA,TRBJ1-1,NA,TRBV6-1,CASSIAMGNTEAFF,TGTGCCAGCAGCATTGCCATGGGGAACACTGAAGCTTTCTTT
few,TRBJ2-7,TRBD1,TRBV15,CATSRDPGTGGSRGQYF,TGTGCCACCAGCAGAGATCCCGGGACAGGGGGTTCCCGGGGGCAGTACTTC
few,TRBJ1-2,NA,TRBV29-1,CSVVGDTFSNYGYTF,TGCAGCGTTGTTGGGGACACCTTTTCTAACTATGGCTACACCTTC
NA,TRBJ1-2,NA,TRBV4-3,CASSQDTRYGYTF,TGCGCCAGCAGCCAAGATACTCGGTATGGCTACACCTTC
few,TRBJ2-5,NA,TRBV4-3,CASSQDTGVTQYF,TGCGCCAGCAGCCAAGACACGGGGGTCACCCAGTACTTC
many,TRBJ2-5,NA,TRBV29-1,CSAPVGGYQETQYF,TGCAGCGCTCCCGTCGGAGGGTACCAAGAGACCCAGTACTTC
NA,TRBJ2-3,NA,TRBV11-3,CASSFGTDGSNEDTQYF,TGTGCCAGCAGCTTCGGGACGGACGGGAGCAATGAAGATACGCAGTATTTT
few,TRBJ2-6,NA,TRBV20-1,CSASAPGANVLTF,TGCAGTGCTAGCGCCCCAGGGGCCAACGTCCTGACTTTC
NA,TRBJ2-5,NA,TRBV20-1,CSAAQDPLGATQYF,TGCAGTGCCGCACAGGATCCCTTGGGAGCGACCCAGTACTTC
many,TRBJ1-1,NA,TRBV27,CASSMGPYTEAFF,TGTGCCAGCAGTATGGGACCGTACACTGAAGCTTTCTTT
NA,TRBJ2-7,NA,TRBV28,CASYQKRQGYSFGGEQYF,TGTGCCAGCTACCAGAAACGGCAGGGATATTCATTCGGGGGCGAGCAGTACTTC